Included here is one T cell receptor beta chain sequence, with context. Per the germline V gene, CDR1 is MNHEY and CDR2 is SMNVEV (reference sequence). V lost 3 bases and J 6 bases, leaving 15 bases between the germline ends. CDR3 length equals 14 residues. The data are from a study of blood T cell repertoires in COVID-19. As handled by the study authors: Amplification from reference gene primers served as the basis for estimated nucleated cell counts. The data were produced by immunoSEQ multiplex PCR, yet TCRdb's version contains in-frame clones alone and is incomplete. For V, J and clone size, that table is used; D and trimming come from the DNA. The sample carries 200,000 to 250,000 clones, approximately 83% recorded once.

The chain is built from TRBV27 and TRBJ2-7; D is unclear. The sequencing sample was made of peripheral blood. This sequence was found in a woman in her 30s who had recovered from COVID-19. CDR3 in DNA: TGTGCCAGCAGTTTTGAGACAAGCTCCCCCGAGCAGTACTTC. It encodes CASSFETSSPEQYF.